This TCR beta chain was sequenced during a study of blood T cell repertoires in COVID-19. Study in general: Acute and convalescent COVID-19 samples came from the United States, Italy and Spain. Nucleic acid was either cDNA or gDNA, and it came from T cells, B-cell-depleted T cells, or PBMCs.

Original processing methods: Amplification of reference gene primers provided the estimated nucleated cell counts. The protocol was immunoSEQ multiplex PCR, while the TCRdb copy is restricted to in-frame clones and leaves out a portion. V, J and clone size were drawn from that table, and D and trimming were deduced from the DNA. Of nearly 95,000 clones in the sample, just under 80% are singletons; the top ten hold approximately 15%. V lost 6 bases and J lost 4, with 18 bases in between. The germline V gene has CDR1 MGHDK and CDR2 SYGVNS. The CDR3 is 16 amino acids. The source material was peripheral blood. V is TRBV25-1 and J is TRBJ1-4; a possible D gene is TRBD1 (5 bases). The TCR sequence derives from a human donor in a cohort sampled during active COVID-19. CDR3 in amino acids: CASSAPLRVGNEKLFF. The DNA of the CDR3 is TGTGCCAGCAGCGCGCCCCTCAGGGTTGGTAATGAAAAACTGTTTTTT.